This entry concerns a single TCR beta chain. Its antigen remains unknown. The entry originates in a study of CD8+CD57+ T cells in acquired aplastic anemia. Genomic DNA, serving as template, underwent TCR beta VDJ and CDR3 profiling. TCRdb re-called the reads with MiXCR, one entry per CDR3 protein. Among hundreds of thousands of distinct CDR3 sequences, about a third were seen once, and the ten largest hold 0.82%. General study results and limits: Found in both controls and patients were approximately 29 CD8+ CDR3 sequences.

The germline CDR1 and CDR2 sequences are GTSNPN and SVGIG (reference sequence). Deletions cut 2 bases from V and 10 bases from J, with 11 bases between. This CDR3 has 11 residues. Those patients picked for sequencing had displayed CD8+CD57+ cell expansion on flow cytometry. The gene calls are TRBV30 and TRBJ1-2, with D unclear. The TCR sequence derives from a human donor with aplastic anemia. Sequenced material: sorted CD4+, CD8+, or CD8+CD57+ T cells (not recorded which) from PBMCs. The CDR3: CAWSTGPYYTF. The CDR3 coding sequence is TGTGCCTGGAGTACCGGACCCTACTACACCTTC. The full variable domain, with the rest looked up from reference TRBV30 and TRBJ1-2, is SQTIHQWPATLVQPVGSPLSLECTVEGTSNPNLYWYRQAAGRGLQLLFYSVGIGQISSEVPQNLSASRPQDRQFILSSKKLLLSDSGFYLCAWSTGPYYTFGSGTRLTVV.